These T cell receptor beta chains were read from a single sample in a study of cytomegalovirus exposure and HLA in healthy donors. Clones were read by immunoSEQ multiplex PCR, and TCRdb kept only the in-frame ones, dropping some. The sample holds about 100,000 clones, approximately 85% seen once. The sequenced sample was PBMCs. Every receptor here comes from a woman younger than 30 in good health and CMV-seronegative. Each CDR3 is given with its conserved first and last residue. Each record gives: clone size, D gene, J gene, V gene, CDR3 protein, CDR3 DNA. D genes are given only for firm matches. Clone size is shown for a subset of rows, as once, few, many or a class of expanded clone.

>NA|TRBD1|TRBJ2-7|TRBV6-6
CASSVSQGLADEQYF
TGTGCCAGCAGTGTCTCACAGGGGTTGGCGGACGAGCAGTACTTC
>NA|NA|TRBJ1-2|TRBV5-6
CASSLEALRIRGYTF
TGTGCCAGCAGCTTGGAAGCGTTGCGGATAAGGGGCTACACCTTC
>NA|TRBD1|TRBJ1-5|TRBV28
CASGQGAIISNQPQHF
TGTGCCAGCGGTCAGGGGGCGATTATTAGCAATCAGCCCCAGCATTTT
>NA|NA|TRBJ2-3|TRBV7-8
CASSLGEDTQYF
TGTGCCAGCAGCTTGGGCGAAGATACGCAGTATTTT
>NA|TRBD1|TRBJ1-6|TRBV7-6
CASSERQGAGSPLHF
TGTGCCAGCAGCGAGCGACAGGGGGCAGGGTCACCCCTCCACTTT
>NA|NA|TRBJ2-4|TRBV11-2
CASSLDQGRRTRRENIQYF
TGTGCCAGCAGCTTAGATCAGGGGAGGAGGACTAGGAGGGAAAACATTCAGTACTTC
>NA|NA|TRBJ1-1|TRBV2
CASSIQIEAFF
TGTGCCAGCAGTATTCAGATTGAAGCTTTCTTT
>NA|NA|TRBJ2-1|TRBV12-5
CASAPRGSGDNEQFF
TGTGCTAGTGCCCCGCGGGGTTCAGGTGACAATGAGCAGTTCTTC
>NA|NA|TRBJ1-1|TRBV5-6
CASSRLPDSGQAFF
TGTGCCAGCAGCCGACTCCCGGACAGCGGACAAGCTTTCTTT
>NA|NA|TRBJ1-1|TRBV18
CASSPQQKREAFF
TGTGCCAGCTCCCCTCAACAGAAACGGGAAGCTTTCTTT
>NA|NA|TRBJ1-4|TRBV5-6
CASSSRGEKLFF
TGTGCCAGCAGCTCAAGGGGAGAAAAACTGTTTTTT
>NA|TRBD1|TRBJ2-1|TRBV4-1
CASSQGQGDEQFF
TGCGCCAGCAGCCAGGGACAGGGCGATGAGCAGTTCTTC
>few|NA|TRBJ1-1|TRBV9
CASSTHRESFDTEAFF
TGTGCCAGCAGCACCCACAGGGAGAGTTTTGACACTGAAGCTTTCTTT
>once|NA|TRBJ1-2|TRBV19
CASSTPTEGGSDGYTF
TGTGCCAGTAGTACCCCCACTGAGGGCGGATCGGATGGCTACACCTTC
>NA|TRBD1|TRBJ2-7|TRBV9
CASSVTGTSYEQYF
TGTGCCAGCAGCGTGACAGGGACCTCCTACGAGCAGTACTTC
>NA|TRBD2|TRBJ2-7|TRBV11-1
CASSLAGRVADEQYF
TGTGCCAGCAGCCTCGCTGGGAGGGTGGCAGACGAGCAGTACTTC
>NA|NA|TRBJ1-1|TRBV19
CASSPETVSTEAFF
TGTGCCAGTAGTCCAGAGACAGTCTCCACTGAAGCTTTCTTT
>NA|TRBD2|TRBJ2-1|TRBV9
CASRGLAGDNEQFF
TGTGCCAGCAGGGGACTAGCGGGGGACAATGAGCAGTTCTTC
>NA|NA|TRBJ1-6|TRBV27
CASSTQANSPLHF
TGTGCCAGCAGTACTCAAGCCAATTCACCCCTCCACTTT
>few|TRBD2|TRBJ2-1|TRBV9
CASSAGLAGGLPYNEQFF
TGTGCCAGCAGCGCAGGACTAGCGGGGGGCCTACCCTACAATGAGCAGTTCTTC
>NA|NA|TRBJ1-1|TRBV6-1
CASSVPGTF
TGTGCCAGCAGTGTTCCGGGAACCTTT
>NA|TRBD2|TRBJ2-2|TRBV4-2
CASSPRTSGNTGELFF
TGTGCCAGCAGCCCTCGGACTAGCGGAAACACCGGGGAGCTGTTTTTT
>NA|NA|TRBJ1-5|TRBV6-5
CASRGTSNQPQHF
TGTGCCAGCAGGGGGACAAGCAATCAGCCCCAGCATTTT
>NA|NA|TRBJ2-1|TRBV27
CASNPPGNYNEQFF
TGTGCCTCAAACCCCCCGGGGAACTACAATGAGCAGTTCTTC
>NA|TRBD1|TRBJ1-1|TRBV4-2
CASSPTGVTEAFF
TGTGCCAGCAGCCCTACAGGGGTGACTGAAGCTTTCTTT
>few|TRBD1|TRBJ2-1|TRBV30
CAWDRGISEQFF
TGTGCCTGGGACAGGGGGATTTCTGAGCAGTTCTTC
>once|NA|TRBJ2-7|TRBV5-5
CASSSRTDTYEQYF
TGTGCCAGCAGCTCACGGACTGATACCTACGAGCAGTACTTC
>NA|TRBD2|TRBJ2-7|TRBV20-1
CSAFGGVEYF
TGCAGTGCTTTCGGGGGGGTGGAGTACTTC
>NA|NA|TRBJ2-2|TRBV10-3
CAISDPSRSRELFF
TGTGCCATCAGTGATCCTAGCAGGTCTAGGGAGCTGTTTTTT
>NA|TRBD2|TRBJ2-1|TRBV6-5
CASSYGGDEQFF
TGTGCCAGCAGTTATGGGGGGGATGAGCAGTTCTTC
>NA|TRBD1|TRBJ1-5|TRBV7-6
CASSLGTGEPQHF
TGTGCCAGCAGCTTAGGTACAGGGGAACCCCAGCATTTT
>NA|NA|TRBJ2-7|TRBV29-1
CSVEALYEQYF
TGCAGCGTTGAAGCCCTCTACGAGCAGTACTTC
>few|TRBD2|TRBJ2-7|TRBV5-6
CASSPGLAGAYEQYF
TGTGCCAGCAGCCCGGGACTAGCGGGCGCATACGAGCAGTACTTC
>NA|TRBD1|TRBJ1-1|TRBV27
CASAGGNTEAFF
TGTGCCAGCGCAGGGGGGAACACTGAAGCTTTCTTT
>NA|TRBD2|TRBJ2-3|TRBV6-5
CASSPFGGTDTQYF
TGTGCCAGCAGCCCCTTCGGGGGGACAGATACGCAGTATTTT
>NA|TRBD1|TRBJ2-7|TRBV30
CAWTFRDRGLDEQYF
TGTGCCTGGACCTTCAGGGACAGGGGGTTAGACGAGCAGTACTTC
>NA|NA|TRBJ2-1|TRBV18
CASSPTGDSYNEQFF
TGTGCCAGCTCACCCACCGGGGATTCCTACAATGAGCAGTTCTTC
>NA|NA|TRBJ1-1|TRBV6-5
CASSYDLNGGTEAFF
TGTGCCAGCAGTTATGATCTTAACGGGGGCACTGAAGCTTTCTTT
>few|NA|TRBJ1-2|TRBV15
CATSVVGRSYTF
TGTGCCACCAGCGTCGTGGGCAGAAGCTACACCTTC
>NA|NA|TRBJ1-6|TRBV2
CASSEVSSYNSPLHF
TGTGCCAGCAGTGAAGTTAGCTCCTATAATTCACCCCTCCACTTT
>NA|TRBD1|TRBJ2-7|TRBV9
CASSSEGQGAYEQYF
TGTGCCAGCAGCTCGGAGGGACAGGGGGCCTACGAGCAGTACTTC
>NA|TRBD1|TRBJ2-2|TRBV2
CASRAGTGVTGELFF
TGTGCCAGCAGAGCCGGGACAGGGGTAACCGGGGAGCTGTTTTTT
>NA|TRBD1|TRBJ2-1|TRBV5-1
CASSLRDRGLDEQFF
TGCGCCAGCAGCTTAAGGGACAGGGGGCTAGATGAGCAGTTCTTC
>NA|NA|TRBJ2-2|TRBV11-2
CASSLGGRGTGELFF
TGTGCCAGCAGCTTAGGAGGCAGGGGTACCGGGGAGCTGTTTTTT
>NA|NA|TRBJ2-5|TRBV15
CATSRGVDRGVYF
TGTGCCACCAGCAGAGGGGTTGACCGGGGTGTTTACTTC
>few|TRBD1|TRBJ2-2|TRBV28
CATLGTGNTGELFF
TGTGCCACCCTAGGGACAGGGAACACCGGGGAGCTGTTTTTT
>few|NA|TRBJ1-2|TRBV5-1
CASSLDGGRYGYTF
TGCGCCAGCAGCTTGGACGGGGGGCGCTATGGCTACACCTTC
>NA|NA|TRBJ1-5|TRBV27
CASKRGSNQPQHF
TGTGCCAGCAAAAGGGGAAGCAATCAGCCCCAGCATTTT
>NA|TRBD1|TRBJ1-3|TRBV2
CASSGLRGQGAIGNTIYF
TGTGCCAGCAGTGGCCTAAGGGGACAGGGGGCGATTGGAAACACCATATATTTT
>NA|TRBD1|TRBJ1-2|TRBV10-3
CAIHGQGAGYGYTF
TGTGCCATCCATGGACAGGGGGCAGGGTATGGCTACACCTTC
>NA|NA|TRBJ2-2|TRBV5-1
CASGTGFSTGELFF
TGCGCCAGCGGAACAGGGTTTAGTACCGGGGAGCTGTTTTTT
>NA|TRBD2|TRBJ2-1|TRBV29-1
CSAPVARARSLAGSYNEQFF
TGCAGCGCCCCCGTGGCCCGGGCTCGCTCACTAGCGGGGTCTTACAATGAGCAGTTCTTC
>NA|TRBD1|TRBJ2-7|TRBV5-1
CASSLGTGGGYEQYF
TGCGCCAGCAGCTTGGGTACAGGGGGCGGGTACGAGCAGTACTTC